This entry lists 4 T cell receptor beta chains sequenced from one sample in a study of blood T cells in healthy people across ages. A second PCR, run for about 7 to 11 cycles, used a sample-barcoded 5' primer plus a J-beta primer mix. TCRdb reprocessed the 5' RACE reads via MiXCR and lists one record per CDR3 protein. The sample carries 790,000 or so distinct CDR3 sequences, 35% to 60% recorded once. Sequenced: blood. The receptor set was obtained from a man aged 80 or over in good health.

The CDR3 nucleotides read TGTGCCAGCAGCTCTATTTCGGGAGATGAGCAGTACTTC. It yields the protein CASSSISGDEQYF. V and J are TRBV7-2 and TRBJ2-4, with TRBD2 as a possible D gene (6 bases). The CDR3 covers 13 residues. V lost 4 bases and J lost 13, with 17 bases in between. CDR1 is SGHTA and CDR2 is FQGNSA in the germline V gene.

This clonotype was found once. The rearrangement joins TRBV5-1 to TRBJ2-3, with a possible D match to TRBD1 (6 bases). Germline assignment: CDR1 SGHRS and CDR2 YFSETQ. Trimming removed 2 bases from V and 4 bases from J, with 11 bases in between. The CDR3 has 14 residues. The CDR3: CASSLQGSPDTQYF. The CDR3 coding sequence is TGCGCCAGCAGCTTACAGGGTTCCCCAGATACGCAGTATTTT. Together with reference TRBV5-1 and TRBJ2-3, the CDR3 gives the full variable domain: KAGVTQTPRYLIKTRGQQVTLSCSPISGHRSVSWYQQTPGQGLQFLFEYFSETQRNKGNFPGRFSGRQFSNSRSEMNVSTLELGDSALYLCASSLQGSPDTQYFGPGTRLTVL.

The rearrangement links TRBV28 to TRBJ2-2, with 9 positions matching TRBD1. CDR1 MDHEN and CDR2 SYDVKM come from the germline V gene. This CDR3 is 18 amino acids long. J gave up 7 bases and V 7 bases, and 19 bases lay outside the gene matches. The CDR3 bases are TGTGCCAGCACTCCAAGCCGGGACAGGGTGTTTCTGGGCGGGGAGCTGTTTTTT. This encodes CASTPSRDRVFLGGELFF.

The chain recombines TRBV9 with TRBJ1-2; D unclear. Per germline, CDR1 SGDLS and CDR2 YYNGEE. Trimming took 2 bases from V and 0 from J, leaving 8 bases between them. The CDR3 sequence is 14 residues long. CDR3 loop: CASSVDGTNYGYTF. Written as DNA, the CDR3 is TGTGCCAGCAGCGTGGACGGGACTAACTATGGCTACACCTTC.